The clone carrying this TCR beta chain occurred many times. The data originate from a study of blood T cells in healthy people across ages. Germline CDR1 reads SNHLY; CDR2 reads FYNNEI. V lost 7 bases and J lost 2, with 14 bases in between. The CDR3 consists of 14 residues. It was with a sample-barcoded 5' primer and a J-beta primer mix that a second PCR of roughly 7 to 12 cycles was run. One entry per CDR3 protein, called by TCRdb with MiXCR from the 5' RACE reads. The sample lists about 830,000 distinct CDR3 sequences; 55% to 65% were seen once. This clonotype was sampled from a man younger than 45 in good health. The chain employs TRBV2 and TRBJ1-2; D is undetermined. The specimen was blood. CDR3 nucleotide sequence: TGTGCCAGCAAACTTCAAGGAGGGAACTATGGCTACACCTTC. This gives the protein CASKLQGGNYGYTF.